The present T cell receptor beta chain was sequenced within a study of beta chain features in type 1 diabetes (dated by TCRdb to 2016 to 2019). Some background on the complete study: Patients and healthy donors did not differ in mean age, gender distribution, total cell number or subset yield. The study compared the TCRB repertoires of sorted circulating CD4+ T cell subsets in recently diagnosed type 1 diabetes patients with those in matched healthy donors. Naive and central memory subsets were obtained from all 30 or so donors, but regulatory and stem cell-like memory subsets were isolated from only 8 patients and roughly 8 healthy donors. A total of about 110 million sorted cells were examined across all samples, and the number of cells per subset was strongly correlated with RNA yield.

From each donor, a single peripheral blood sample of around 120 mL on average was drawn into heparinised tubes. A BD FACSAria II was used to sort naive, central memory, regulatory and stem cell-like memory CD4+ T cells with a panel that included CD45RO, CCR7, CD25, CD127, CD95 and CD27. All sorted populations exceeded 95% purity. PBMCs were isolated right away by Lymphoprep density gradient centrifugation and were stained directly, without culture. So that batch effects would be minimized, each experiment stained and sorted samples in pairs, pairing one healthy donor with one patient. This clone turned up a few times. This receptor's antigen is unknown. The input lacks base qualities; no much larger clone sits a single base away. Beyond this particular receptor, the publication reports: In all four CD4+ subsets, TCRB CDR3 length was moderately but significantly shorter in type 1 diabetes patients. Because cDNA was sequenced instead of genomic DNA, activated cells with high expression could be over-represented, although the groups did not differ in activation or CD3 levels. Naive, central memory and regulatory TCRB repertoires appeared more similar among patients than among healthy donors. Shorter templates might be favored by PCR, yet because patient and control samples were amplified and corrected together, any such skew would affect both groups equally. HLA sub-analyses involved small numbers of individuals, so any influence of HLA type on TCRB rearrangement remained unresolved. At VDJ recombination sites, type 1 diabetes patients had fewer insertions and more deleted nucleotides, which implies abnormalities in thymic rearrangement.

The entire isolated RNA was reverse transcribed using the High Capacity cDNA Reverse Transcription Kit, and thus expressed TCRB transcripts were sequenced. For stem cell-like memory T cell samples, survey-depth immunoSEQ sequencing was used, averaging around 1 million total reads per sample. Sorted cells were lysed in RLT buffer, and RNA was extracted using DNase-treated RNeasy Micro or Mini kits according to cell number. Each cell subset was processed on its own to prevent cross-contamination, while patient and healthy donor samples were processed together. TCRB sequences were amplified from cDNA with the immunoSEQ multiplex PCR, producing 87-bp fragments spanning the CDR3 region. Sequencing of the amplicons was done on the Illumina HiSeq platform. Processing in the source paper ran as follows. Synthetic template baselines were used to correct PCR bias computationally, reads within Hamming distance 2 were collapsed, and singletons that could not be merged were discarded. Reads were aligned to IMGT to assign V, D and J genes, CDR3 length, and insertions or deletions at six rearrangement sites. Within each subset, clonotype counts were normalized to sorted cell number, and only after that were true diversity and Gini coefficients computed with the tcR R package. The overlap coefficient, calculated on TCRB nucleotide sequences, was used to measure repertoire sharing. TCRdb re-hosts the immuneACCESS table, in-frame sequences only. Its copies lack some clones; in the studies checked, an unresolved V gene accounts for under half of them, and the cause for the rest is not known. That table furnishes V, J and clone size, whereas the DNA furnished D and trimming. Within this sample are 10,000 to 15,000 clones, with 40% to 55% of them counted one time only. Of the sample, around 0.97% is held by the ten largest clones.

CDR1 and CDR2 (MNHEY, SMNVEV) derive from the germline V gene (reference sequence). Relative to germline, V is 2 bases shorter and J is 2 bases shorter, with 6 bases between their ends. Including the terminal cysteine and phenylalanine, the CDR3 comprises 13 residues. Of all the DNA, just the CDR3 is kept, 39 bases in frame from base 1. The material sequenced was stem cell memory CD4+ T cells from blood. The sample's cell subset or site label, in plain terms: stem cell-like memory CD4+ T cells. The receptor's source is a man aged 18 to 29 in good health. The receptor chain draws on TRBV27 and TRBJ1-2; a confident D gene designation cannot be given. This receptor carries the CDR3 CASSLHSNYGYTF. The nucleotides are TGTGCCAGCAGTTTACACAGCAACTATGGCTACACCTTC.